One sample yielded the 26 T cell receptor beta chains listed below, sequenced in a study of T-cell memory formation after mild COVID-19. TCRdb analysed the 5' RACE reads with MiXCR anew, one entry per CDR3 protein. The repertoire holds about 210,000 distinct CDR3 sequences, with around 30% as singletons. Sequencing was performed on PBMCs or a T cell subset sorted from them (not recorded which). These receptors originate from an adult woman who had mild COVID-19 (a few samples of this study predate the infection). Cell type and time point are not known.

This clonotype has a handful of counts. The chain is built from TRBV7-9 and TRBJ2-7; 7 bases map to TRBD2. Germline values: CDR1 SEHNR, CDR2 FQNEAQ (reference sequence). Germline trimming cut 3 bases from V and 2 bases from J; bases unmatched to any gene: 7. This CDR3 is 15 amino acids long. The CDR3 region has the DNA TGTGCCAGCAGCTTGGATCCTAGCGGAACCTACGAGCAGTACTTC. Its protein is CASSLDPSGTYEQYF.

This clonotype has only one observation. The V and J genes are TRBV7-9 and TRBJ1-5; TRBD1 is a possible D gene (5 bases). This CDR3 region has 14 residues. CDR1 SEHNR and CDR2 FQNEAQ come from the germline V gene (reference sequence). Between the trimmed V and J ends, which lost 5 bases and 10 bases, there was a span of 18 bases. The CDR3 loop reads CASSPRWGRLPQHF. The CDR3 DNA reads as TGTGCCAGCAGCCCCAGGTGGGGCCGTCTTCCCCAGCATTTT.

This clonotype was seen more than once but under ten times. The V call is TRBV12-3 or TRBV12-4, the J call TRBJ2-3; tentative D call: TRBD2 (6 bases). This CDR3 has 13 amino acids. Trimming cost V 7 bases and J 1 base, with 9 bases left between them. This CDR3 is CASKWEGTDTQYF. CDR3 in DNA: TGTGCCAGCAAGTGGGAGGGCACAGATACGCAGTATTTT.

This clonotype was seen many times. The chain is built from TRBV18 and TRBJ1-1; possibly TRBD1 for D (6 bases). The CDR3 has 18 amino acids. Germline assignment: CDR1 KGHSH and CDR2 LQKENI. The V end was cut by 6 bases, the J end by 11 bases, with 34 bases between. The CDR3 protein is CASSGPGQLGTSGLVAFF. CDR3 sequence (DNA): TGTGCCAGCTCCGGGCCGGGACAACTCGGAACGTCCGGTTTGGTCGCTTTCTTT.

This clonotype was detected many times. The rearrangement uses TRBV5-4 and TRBJ2-1; D possibly corresponds to TRBD1 (5 bases). CDR3 length equals 14 residues. Germline CDR1 and CDR2: SGHNT and YYREEE (reference sequence). Trimming removed 7 bases from V and 2 bases from J, with 13 bases in between. The CDR3 protein is CASLKQETYNEQFF. CDR3 coding DNA: TGTGCCAGCTTAAAACAGGAGACCTACAATGAGCAGTTCTTC.

This clonotype was seen a few times. The CDR3: CASSFRQTRDSSAGEQFF. In nucleotides, the CDR3 is TGTGCCAGCAGCTTCAGACAGACCCGGGACTCCTCGGCGGGGGAGCAGTTCTTC. The gene calls are TRBV7-9 and TRBJ2-1; D is possibly TRBD2 (6 bases). This CDR3 is built from 18 residues. Germline lookup yields CDR1 SEHNR and CDR2 FQNEAQ (reference sequence). Trimming took 3 bases from V and 10 from J, leaving 28 bases between them.

The chain couples TRBV30 to TRBJ1-5, with D possibly being TRBD1 (6 bases). The CDR3 is 13 amino acids. The V end lost 1 base, the J end lost 4 bases, and 8 bases lay between the germline ends. Germline V gene data show CDR1 as GTSNPN and CDR2 as SVGIG (reference sequence). The CDR3 region has the DNA TGTGCCTGGAGTGGGGGGCAGAATCAGCCCCAGCATTTT. Amino acids: CAWSGGQNQPQHF.

The sample holds a few counts of this clonotype. This sequence joins TRBV29-1 and TRBJ2-7; D remains ambiguous. Trimming took off 6 bases at V and 0 bases at J, with 12 bases between the two ends. CDR1 and CDR2 from the germline V gene are SQVTM and ANQGSEA. The CDR3 loop spans 13 amino acids. The CDR3 bases are TGCAGCGTGGTCACCCAGAGCTCCTACGAGCAGTACTTC. It encodes CSVVTQSSYEQYF.

The rearrangement links TRBV9 to TRBJ2-3, with a tentative D call TRBD2 (6 bases). CDR1 and CDR2 (germline): SGDLS, YYNGEE. CDR3 size: 14 residues. V shed 3 bases and J shed 5 bases, with 13 bases lying between them. DNA of the CDR3: TGTGCCAGCAGCGCGGGGGTAGCGGAAGATACGCAGTATTTT. It yields the protein CASSAGVAEDTQYF.

This clonotype was observed a few times. A read error may produce the germline difference seen at one junction end. This chain uses TRBV12-3 or TRBV12-4 with TRBJ2-5; maybe TRBD1 (5 bases). There are 11 residues in the CDR3. The CDR3 DNA reads as TGTGCCAGCAGTGAAGGGGCTAGTAGAAACTTC. Amino acids: CASSEGASRNF.

V and J are TRBV6-2 or TRBV6-3 and TRBJ2-1, with D perhaps TRBD2 (5 bases). The germline CDR1 and CDR2 sequences are MNHEY and SVGEGT. CDR3 length: 14 residues. V dropped 7 bases and J dropped 7 bases, with 17 bases sitting between them. The DNA for the CDR3 is TGTGCCAGCAAAAAGATGGGAGAGTATAATGAGCAGTTCTTC. Protein: CASKKMGEYNEQFF.

This clonotype was counted a few times. This chain joins TRBV20-1 and TRBJ1-2; D perhaps matches TRBD1 (5 bases). This CDR3 comprises 11 residues. Trimming pared 6 bases from V and 7 bases from J, leaving 12 bases between. Germline loops: CDR1 DFQATT, CDR2 SNEGSKA (reference sequence). CDR3 coding DNA: TGCAGTGCCGTTTGGGGGGGTGGCTACACCTTC. Translated: CSAVWGGGYTF.

The rearrangement uses TRBV7-9 and TRBJ1-2; 12 nucleotides align to TRBD1. V shed 7 bases and J 7 bases; nucleotides not matched to a gene: 7. The CDR3 extends over 14 amino acids. Germline assignment: CDR1 SEHNR and CDR2 FQNEAQ (reference sequence). DNA of the CDR3: TGTGCCAGCACCGGGACAGGGGGCTTGGGTGGCTACACCTTC. Its protein product is CASTGTGGLGGYTF.

This clonotype was seen more than once but under ten times. The V and J genes are TRBV6-5 and TRBJ2-1; D is unclear. The length of the CDR3 is 16 residues. Germline CDR1 reads MNHEY; CDR2 reads SVGAGI. V was cut by 0 bases and J by 1 base, with 10 bases left in between. The CDR3 region has the DNA TGTGCCAGCAGTTACTCGGACGGAAGTTCCTACAATGAGCAGTTCTTC. Its translation: CASSYSDGSSYNEQFF.

This clonotype was observed a few times. The rearrangement joins TRBV7-6 to TRBJ2-1; a weak D match, TRBD2 (5 bases). This CDR3 contains 15 residues. With 1 base removed from V and 6 bases from J, the gap between germline ends came to 13 bases. The germline CDR1 and CDR2 sequences are SGHVS and FNYEAQ. CDR3: CASSLVRESLNEQFF. CDR3 nucleotide sequence: TGTGCCAGCAGCTTAGTGAGGGAGAGCCTCAATGAGCAGTTCTTC.

V is TRBV28 and J is TRBJ2-7; 7 nucleotides match TRBD1. The CDR3 is 20 amino acids. Unmatched junction bases numbered 20, after V lost 3 bases and J lost 0 bases. CDR1 and CDR2 from the germline V gene are MDHEN and SYDVKM. DNA of the CDR3: TGTGCCAGCAGTTTTGGTTTCCTGGACTGGCGAGGGGACAGCTCCTACGAGCAGTACTTC. Residues: CASSFGFLDWRGDSSYEQYF. Looking up the rest from reference TRBV28 and TRBJ2-7 gives the full variable domain: DVKVTQSSRYLVKRTGEKVFLECVQDMDHENMFWYRQDPGLGLRLIYFSYDVKMKEKGDIPEGYSVSREKKERFSLILESASTNQTSMYLCASSFGFLDWRGDSSYEQYFGPGTRLTVT.

This clonotype was detected only a few times. The rearrangement joins TRBV5-1 to TRBJ2-5, with a weak D call TRBD2 (5 bases). The V gene lost 4 bases and the J gene lost 3 bases, with 13 bases spanning the gap. CDR3 size: 14 residues. Germline lookup yields CDR1 SGHRS and CDR2 YFSETQ. The CDR3 bases are TGCGCCAGCAGCAAAAGCGGTACTAAAGAGACCCAGTACTTC. Translated, it gives CASSKSGTKETQYF.

The V gene is TRBV12-3 or TRBV12-4, the J gene TRBJ2-7; 7 nucleotides line up with TRBD1. There are 16 residues in the CDR3. The V gene end was trimmed by 4 bases and the J gene end by 0 bases; junction bases not matched to a gene: 9. CDR3: CASSCTGASTSYEQYF. DNA for the CDR3: TGTGCCAGCAGTTGTACAGGGGCTTCGACCTCCTACGAGCAGTACTTC.

This clonotype was detected only a few times. The gene calls are TRBV20-1 and TRBJ1-2; no firm D call. The CDR3 has 14 amino acids. Germline V gene lookup returns CDR1 DFQATT and CDR2 SNEGSKA (reference sequence). V lost 8 bases and J 7 bases, leaving 23 bases between the germline ends. DNA for the CDR3: TGCAGTAGCGCCGGTGGGCCGGGTCAAGGTGGCTACACCTTC. Its translation is CSSAGGPGQGGYTF.

The gene calls are TRBV5-1 and TRBJ2-4; TRBD1 is a possible D gene (5 bases). Germline CDR1 reads SGHRS; CDR2 reads YFSETQ. The CDR3 is 15 amino acids. V shed 4 bases and J shed 5 bases, with 16 bases lying between them. The CDR3 coding sequence is TGCGCCAGCAGCCCTAGGGCAGGGTCGGAAAACATTCAGTACTTC. As protein: CASSPRAGSENIQYF.

The chain recombines TRBV4-1 with TRBJ2-1, with TRBD1 matching 7 bases. There are 16 residues in the CDR3. V shed 2 bases and J 4 bases; nucleotides not matched to a gene: 8. Germline values: CDR1 MGHRA, CDR2 YSYEKL. CDR3 in amino acids: CASSQNRDSRYNEQFF. CDR3 nucleotide sequence: TGCGCCAGCAGCCAAAATCGGGACAGCCGATACAATGAGCAGTTCTTC.

This clonotype showed up just a few times. The chain employs TRBV9 and TRBJ2-1, with 7 bases matching TRBD2. Germline trimming cut 3 bases from V and 5 bases from J; bases unmatched to any gene: 5. Germline CDR1 reads SGDLS; CDR2 reads YYNGEE. CDR3 size: 14 residues. CDR3 sequence reads: CASSGSGIDNEQFF. CDR3 nucleotide sequence: TGTGCCAGCAGCGGGAGCGGGATTGACAATGAGCAGTTCTTC.

This clonotype occurred a few times. The chain joins TRBV12-3 or TRBV12-4 to TRBJ2-7; D gene ambiguous. This CDR3 contains 11 residues. V lost 5 bases and J lost 7, with 9 bases in between. The CDR3 DNA reads TGTGCCAGCAGTGTTTTGGGGGAGCAGTACTTC. It specifies CASSVLGEQYF.

This clonotype occurred once. The CDR3 DNA reads as TGTGCCAGCAGCCAGCGGGCAGGGCTTCGCTACGAGCAGTACTTC. Translating gives CASSQRAGLRYEQYF. The chain uses TRBV7-3 and TRBJ2-7, with TRBD2 as a possible D gene (6 bases). Trimming pared 5 bases from V and 3 bases from J, leaving 17 bases between. This CDR3 has 15 residues. Germline-derived CDR1 and CDR2 are SGHTA and FQGTGA.

This clonotype was detected a few times. The rearrangement uses TRBV27 and TRBJ2-2; 9 bases align to TRBD1. The germline V gene has CDR1 MNHEY and CDR2 SMNVEV (reference sequence). The junction had 9 bases not matched to a gene; V was cut back by 5 bases and J by 5 bases. The CDR3 is made up of 16 amino acids. CDR3: CASSPRDRAGTGELFF. CDR3 DNA: TGTGCCAGCAGTCCTCGGGACAGGGCAGGGACCGGGGAGCTGTTTTTT.

V gene TRBV4-1 combines with J gene TRBJ2-7, with D maybe TRBD1 (5 bases). This CDR3 region has 15 residues. Trimming stripped 0 bases from V and 3 bases from J, with 12 bases between. Per germline, CDR1 MGHRA and CDR2 YSYEKL. The CDR3 bases are TGCGCCAGCAGCCAAGACGACACAGGATTCTACGAGCAGTACTTC. This encodes CASSQDDTGFYEQYF.